This T cell receptor beta chain was retrieved from a study of T cell therapy after organ transplantation. Time point noted: 4-8 weeks after completion of therapy. Regarding this clone: Its specificity is not known.

Clones were read by immunoSEQ multiplex PCR, and TCRdb kept only the in-frame ones, dropping some. The top ten clones hold about 8.7% of a sample with 15,000 to 20,000 clones, around 85% of them seen once. The germline CDR1 and CDR2 sequences are SEHNR and FQNEAQ (reference sequence). The CDR3 length is 13 residues. V gave up 2 bases and J gave up 1 base, with 5 bases separating them. This chain joins TRBV7-9 and TRBJ1-1; the D is unclear. The clonotype was recovered from a human patient who had received a solid organ transplant and had CMV disease. Some T cells may trace back to the graft donor. The material sequenced was CD8+ T cells from blood, taken after autologous CMV-specific T cell therapy. Here the CDR3 DNA reads TGTGCCAGCAGCTTATCAGGGAACACTGAAGCTTTCTTT. Translated, it gives CASSLSGNTEAFF.